This passage covers 11 T cell receptor beta chains from one sample sequenced in a study of blood T cell repertoires in COVID-19. Assay: immunoSEQ multiplex PCR; the TCRdb copy retains only in-frame clones and omits some. The top ten hold roughly 2.5% of the sample, which has tens of thousands of clones, more than 70% seen once. What was sequenced was peripheral blood. The receptors stem from a man aged 50 to 60 with COVID-19, enrolled during active disease.

This clone was detected only once. The J gene is TRBJ1-2, the V gene TRBV11-2; TRBD1 aligns across 9 bases. The germline gives CDR1 SGHAT, CDR2 FQNNGV. The CDR3 has 15 amino acids. The V and J ends lost 4 bases and 4 bases, in that order; junction bases with no gene match: 7. In DNA, the CDR3 is TGTGCCAGCAGCTCGGGACAGGGAATTAGCTATGGCTACACCTTC. Its protein product is CASSSGQGISYGYTF. The full variable domain, completed using reference TRBV11-2 and TRBJ1-2, is EAGVAQSPRYKIIEKRQSVAFWCNPISGHATLYWYQQILGQGPKLLIQFQNNGVVDDSQLPKDRFSAERLKGVDSTLKIQPAKLEDSAVYLCASSSGQGISYGYTFGSGTRLTVV.

This rearrangement joins TRBV27 to TRBJ1-4; 10 nucleotides match TRBD1. This CDR3 spans 16 amino acids. Trimming cost V 3 bases and J 6 bases; bases outside gene matches: 7. The V gene's germline CDR1 is MNHEY and CDR2 SMNVEV (reference sequence). This CDR3 is CASSFRQGALDEKLFF. Here the CDR3 DNA reads TGTGCCAGCAGTTTTAGACAGGGGGCCTTGGATGAAAAACTGTTTTTT.

This rearrangement joins TRBV30 to TRBJ1-1; TRBD1 aligns across 8 bases. Trimming removed 2 bases from V and 11 bases from J; junction bases left unmatched: 4. Germline CDR1 reads GTSNPN; CDR2 reads SVGIG (reference sequence). The CDR3 consists of 11 residues. CDR3 bases: TGTGCCTGGAGTTCGACAGGGGAGGCTTTCTTT. Translated, it gives CAWSSTGEAFF.

This chain uses TRBV30 with TRBJ2-5, with 7 bases that match TRBD2. Germline V gene sequence: CDR1 GTSNPN, CDR2 SVGIG (reference sequence). CDR3 length: 15 residues. Trimming took 8 bases from V and 5 from J; bases not matched to a gene: 17. Here the CDR3 reads CAGESGVAGGETQYF. The CDR3 coding sequence is TGTGCCGGGGAGAGCGGGGTCGCGGGCGGGGAGACCCAGTACTTC.

The chain has TRBV12-3 or TRBV12-4 and TRBJ1-3; D is ambiguous. This CDR3 region has 13 residues. The V end lost 7 bases, the J end lost 0 bases, and 7 bases lay between the germline ends. For the CDR3, the DNA is TGTGCCAGCACAGGCCGCTCTGGAAACACCATATATTTT. Encoded protein: CASTGRSGNTIYF.

The chain has TRBV10-3 and TRBJ2-2; maybe TRBD1 (6 bases). This CDR3 contains 12 residues. Germline-derived CDR1 and CDR2 are ENHRY and SYGVKD. V was trimmed by 10 bases and J by 5 bases, leaving 11 bases between them. As DNA, the CDR3 is TGTGCCACCTACCAGGGGACCGGGGAGCTGTTTTTT. Its protein is CATYQGTGELFF.

The V gene is TRBV19, the J gene TRBJ1-5, with 7 nucleotides matching TRBD1. Germline CDR1 is LNHDA and CDR2 is SQIVND (reference sequence). The length of the CDR3 is 13 residues. With V trimmed by 8 bases and J by 7 bases, 8 bases remained unmatched. In nucleotides, the CDR3 is TGTGCCAGTTTCTCAGGGGGTGGGCAGCCCCAGCATTTT. It translates to CASFSGGGQPQHF.

The chain carries TRBV7-9 and TRBJ1-5; 8 positions match TRBD1. There are 15 residues in the CDR3. The ends lost 1 base at V and 3 bases at J; junction bases unmatched: 2. The germline CDR1 and CDR2 sequences are SEHNR and FQNEAQ (reference sequence). The CDR3 loop is CASSLGQGANQPQHF. As DNA, the CDR3 is TGTGCCAGCAGCTTAGGGCAGGGGGCCAATCAGCCCCAGCATTTT.

This chain connects TRBV9 to TRBJ1-6; TRBD1 matches 8 bases. J lost 3 bases, V lost 7 bases, and 3 bases had no gene match. The length of the CDR3 is 14 residues. Germline-derived CDR1 and CDR2 are SGDLS and YYNGEE. The CDR3: CASQTGDYNSPLHF. The CDR3 bases are TGTGCCAGCCAGACAGGGGACTATAATTCACCCCTCCACTTT.

This clone was detected once. The chain has TRBV15 and TRBJ2-5; TRBD2 matches at 8 bases. Germline trimming cut 3 bases from V and 3 bases from J; bases unmatched to any gene: 0. The length of the CDR3 is 13 residues. Germline assignment: CDR1 LNHNV and CDR2 YYDKDF (reference sequence). Here the CDR3 reads CATSRTSEETQYF. The CDR3 nucleotides read TGTGCCACCAGCAGGACTAGCGAAGAGACCCAGTACTTC.

For the CDR3, the DNA is TGTGCCACCAGCAGAGGTCTGGAGACCCAGTACTTC. Its protein product is CATSRGLETQYF. The V call is TRBV15, the J call TRBJ2-5; no clear D gene. Germline lookup yields CDR1 LNHNV and CDR2 YYDKDF (reference sequence). Trimming left V 1 base short and J 5 bases short, with 5 bases between. The CDR3 loop spans 12 amino acids.